The subject of this entry is one TCR beta chain. Its antigen remains unidentified. This CDR3 region has 15 residues. Germline V gene lookup returns CDR1 LGHNA and CDR2 YSLEER. The data stem from a study of CXCR3-negative and CXCR3-positive naive CD8 T cells. Study-wide findings and caveats: Upon cryopreservation, CXCR3 expression partially decreased, and most assays used fresh PBMCs. Memory, not naive, CXCR3-negative and CXCR3-positive cells differed in TRBV-TRBJ usage. More hydrophobic TRB CDR3s were found in CXCR3-positive naive cells than in CXCR3-negative naive cells. The study inferred TCR strength from TRB CDR3 properties and found comparable surface CD5 between naive subsets.

The libraries of TRB cDNA were prepared using 5' RACE with UMI labels. TCRdb re-called the 5' RACE reads; every CDR3 protein appears as one record, without DNA. The sample includes 150,000 to 180,000 distinct CDR3 sequences. This TCR was recovered from a human donor in good health. Some clones in this sample may be carry-over from other donors' samples. Sequenced sample: naive CXCR3+ CD8+ T cells from blood. Subset defined: CD45RO-CCR7+CD27+CD95- naive CD8+ T cells expressing CXCR3 (TNR3+). V gene TRBV4-3 combines with J gene TRBJ2-5; the TCRdb D gene call, TRBD1, has no DNA to confirm it. The CDR3 sequence: CASSQGTGPKETQYF.